Presented here are 25 T cell receptor beta chains from one specimen sequenced in a study of T cell responses to AZD1222 COVID-19 vaccine. Generated by immunoSEQ multiplex PCR, the TCRdb table keeps only in-frame clones and is missing some. Here the sample spans about 150,000 clones, about 92% being singletons. The sequences come from peripheral blood, collected on day 0 of AZD1222 vaccination. The receptors stem from an adult in good health.

The table lists this clone with a count of one. The V call is TRBV5-1, the J call TRBJ2-1; TRBD2 might be the D (5 bases). V lost 5 bases, J lost 0 bases, and 12 bases lay in between. Per germline, CDR1 SGHRS and CDR2 YFSETQ. This CDR3 contains 15 residues. CDR3 sequence: CASRTTGSSYNEQFF. For the CDR3, the DNA is TGCGCCAGCAGAACGACGGGAAGCTCCTACAATGAGCAGTTCTTC.

V and J are TRBV6-2 or TRBV6-3 and TRBJ1-6; D not certain. The CDR3 totals 15 residues. V lost 2 bases and J lost 4, with 9 bases in between. Germline loops: CDR1 MNHEY, CDR2 SVGEGT. The CDR3 nucleotides are TGTGCCAGCAGTTACACAAAGAAATATAATTCACCCCTCCACTTT. This sequence encodes CASSYTKKYNSPLHF.

The rearrangement joins TRBV27 to TRBJ1-2; 8 nucleotides line up with TRBD1. In germline, CDR1 is MNHEY, CDR2 SMNVEV (reference sequence). After removal of 4 bases from V and 3 bases from J, the junction contained 1 base not matched to a gene. CDR3 size: 13 residues. Here the CDR3 reads CASSSGQDYGYTF. Here the CDR3 DNA reads TGTGCCAGCAGTTCGGGACAGGACTATGGCTACACCTTC.

V usage is TRBV5-4 and J usage is TRBJ1-1, with unresolved D. CDR3 size: 12 residues. Trimming took 0 bases from V and 3 from J, leaving 3 bases between them. CDR1 is SGHNT and CDR2 is YYREEE in the germline V gene (reference sequence). The CDR3 is CASSLGDTEAFF. The CDR3, as DNA: TGTGCCAGCAGCTTGGGCGACACTGAAGCTTTCTTT.

This chain uses TRBV5-1 with TRBJ1-4; D gene ambiguous. V was pared by 0 bases and J by 0 bases, with 9 bases between. Germline CDR1 and CDR2: SGHRS and YFSETQ. The CDR3 has 16 amino acids. The CDR3 sequence is CASSLDSHSTNEKLFF. The DNA of the CDR3 is TGCGCCAGCAGCTTGGACAGCCATTCAACTAATGAAAAACTGTTTTTT. The variable domain in full, completed from reference TRBV5-1 and TRBJ1-4, reads KAGVTQTPRYLIKTRGQQVTLSCSPISGHRSVSWYQQTPGQGLQFLFEYFSETQRNKGNFPGRFSGRQFSNSRSEMNVSTLELGDSALYLCASSLDSHSTNEKLFFGSGTQLSVL.

The V gene is TRBV21-1, the J gene TRBJ1-5; the table names TRBD1, a call not compared with the DNA. TRBV21-1 is a pseudogene. The CDR3 covers 16 residues. The CDR3 loop reads CASSTHRGTVNQPQHF. DNA for the CDR3: TGTGCCAGCAGCACCCACAGGGGAACGGTCAATCAGCCCCAGCATTTT.

The chain links TRBV2 to TRBJ2-6, with 7 bases identical to TRBD1. The CDR3 covers 17 residues. V lost 10 bases, J lost 0 bases, and 12 bases stayed unmatched. Per the germline V gene, CDR1 is SNHLY and CDR2 is FYNNEI. The CDR3 sequence is CANSLQGNPSGANVLTF. CDR3 nucleotides: TGTGCCAACTCATTACAGGGGAATCCCTCTGGGGCCAACGTCCTGACTTTC.

This chain uses TRBV19 with TRBJ2-3; a weak D match, TRBD2 (7 bases). V was cut by 3 bases and J by 4 bases, with 20 bases left in between. Germline-derived CDR1 and CDR2 are LNHDA and SQIVND (reference sequence). There are 17 residues in the CDR3. CDR3 nucleotide sequence: TGTGCCAGTAGTATGCGGGGGCCGCCTCTTGGGTCAGATACGCAGTATTTT. Translated, it gives CASSMRGPPLGSDTQYF.

V and J are TRBV5-1 and TRBJ2-3, with D maybe TRBD2 (6 bases). Germline V gene sequence: CDR1 SGHRS, CDR2 YFSETQ. The CDR3 is made up of 15 amino acids. Trimming pared 4 bases from V and 1 base from J, leaving 13 bases between. CDR3 sequence (DNA): TGCGCCAGCAGCCCCCGGGTAGCGGGCACAGATACGCAGTATTTT. This sequence encodes CASSPRVAGTDTQYF.

V usage is TRBV5-4 and J usage is TRBJ1-6; 7 positions agree with TRBD1. J gave up 10 bases and V 0 bases, and 4 bases lay outside the gene matches. The CDR3 has 14 amino acids. Germline CDR1 SGHNT, CDR2 YYREEE (reference sequence). The CDR3 DNA is TGTGCCAGCAGCTTGGGACAGGGTGACTCACCCCTCCACTTT. Translated: CASSLGQGDSPLHF.

V is TRBV28 and J is TRBJ2-1, with D possibly called TRBD1 or TRBD2 (5 bases each). V gave up 4 bases and J gave up 1 base, with 8 bases separating them. CDR1 and CDR2 from the germline V gene are MDHEN and SYDVKM. CDR3 length equals 14 residues. In DNA form, the CDR3 reads TGTGCCAGCAGTTATGAGGGGTCCTACAATGAGCAGTTCTTC. Its translation is CASSYEGSYNEQFF.

This chain connects TRBV15 to TRBJ2-2; D possibly uses TRBD1 or TRBD2 (5 bases each). This CDR3 contains 15 residues. With 1 base removed from V and 3 bases from J, the gap between germline ends came to 9 bases. Germline loops: CDR1 LNHNV, CDR2 YYDKDF (reference sequence). The CDR3, as DNA: TGTGCCACCAGCAGAGGGGACCGGGACACCGGGGAGCTGTTTTTT. Its translation is CATSRGDRDTGELFF.

The chain joins TRBV7-3 to TRBJ2-6; 8 positions match TRBD1. Trimming at V came to 7 bases and at J to 0 bases, leaving 8 bases not matched to a gene. This CDR3 spans 17 amino acids. Germline assignment: CDR1 SGHTA and CDR2 FQGTGA. The CDR3 bases are TGTGCCAGCACACCTCGGACAGGGCGCTCTGGGGCCAACGTCCTGACTTTC. Residues: CASTPRTGRSGANVLTF.

The V call is TRBV9, the J call TRBJ1-5; no definite D call. CDR3 length: 15 residues. Trimming cost V 4 bases and J 0 bases, with 11 bases left between them. Germline values: CDR1 SGDLS, CDR2 YYNGEE. The CDR3 loop reads CASSPTSYSNQPQHF. The CDR3 nucleotides read TGTGCCAGCAGCCCGACATCGTATAGCAATCAGCCCCAGCATTTT.

This chain joins TRBV4-3 and TRBJ1-2; 7 bases map to TRBD1. In germline, CDR1 is LGHNA, CDR2 YSLEER. With V trimmed by 0 bases and J by 5 bases, 6 bases remained unmatched. This CDR3 comprises 15 residues. The CDR3 DNA follows: TGCGCCAGCAGCCAAGAGGACAGGCACCAATATGGCTACACCTTC. Its protein is CASSQEDRHQYGYTF.

The V gene is TRBV19, the J gene TRBJ1-1, with 7 bases matching TRBD1. The germline CDR1 and CDR2 sequences are LNHDA and SQIVND (reference sequence). The CDR3 spans 17 residues. V shed 3 bases and J 0 bases; nucleotides not matched to a gene: 10. The CDR3 DNA reads as TGTGCCAGTAGTATCCCCCACAGGGGTAGAATGAACACTGAAGCTTTCTTT. Its translation is CASSIPHRGRMNTEAFF.

This sequence joins TRBV5-1 and TRBJ2-1; tentatively, D is TRBD2 (7 bases). Germline loops: CDR1 SGHRS, CDR2 YFSETQ. V dropped 0 bases and J dropped 5 bases, with 9 bases sitting between them. The CDR3 is made up of 14 amino acids. CDR3 sequence reads: CASSLVGGHNEQFF. The CDR3 region has the DNA TGCGCCAGCAGCTTGGTCGGGGGGCACAATGAGCAGTTCTTC.

This clone showed up just once. V usage is TRBV15 and J usage is TRBJ1-5; 7 bases line up with TRBD1. V was pared by 0 bases and J by 3 bases, with 17 bases of the junction left unmatched. CDR3 length: 20 residues. Germline CDR1 and CDR2: LNHNV and YYDKDF (reference sequence). CDR3 bases: TGTGCCACCAGCAGAGATACGTTCCGGGACAGCTTTTTCTTCAATCAGCCCCAGCATTTT. Amino acids: CATSRDTFRDSFFFNQPQHF.

This chain joins TRBV10-3 and TRBJ1-5, with TRBD1 identical over 7 bases. The V gene end was trimmed by 7 bases and the J gene end by 1 base; junction bases not matched to a gene: 1. This CDR3 contains 13 residues. Germline CDR1 ENHRY, CDR2 SYGVKD. The CDR3 DNA follows: TGTGCCATCACAGGGGGAAGCAATCAGCCCCAGCATTTT. It is translated as CAITGGSNQPQHF.

J is TRBJ1-1 and V is TRBV7-2; a weak D match, TRBD1 (5 bases). Germline assignment: CDR1 SGHTA and CDR2 FQGNSA. The CDR3 length is 15 residues. Trimming pared 4 bases from V and 2 bases from J, leaving 14 bases between. CDR3 DNA sequence: TGTGCCAGCAGCTCGAGGGGACTACTTAACACTGAAGCTTTCTTT. This sequence encodes CASSSRGLLNTEAFF.

V is TRBV5-1 and J is TRBJ2-5; TRBD2 is a possible D gene (6 bases). Between the trimmed V and J ends, which lost 0 bases and 5 bases, there was a span of 11 bases. CDR3 length: 14 amino acids. Germline V CDR1 and CDR2: SGHRS, YFSETQ. CDR3 bases: TGCGCCAGCAGCTTGGGTGCGGGGCGGGAGACCCAGTACTTC. The encoded protein is CASSLGAGRETQYF.

The V gene is TRBV5-4, the J gene TRBJ2-7, with 11 bases matching TRBD2. This CDR3 region has 15 residues. The J segment lost 0 bases and the V segment lost 4 bases, leaving 3 bases of the junction unmatched. CDR1 and CDR2 (germline): SGHNT, YYREEE (reference sequence). CDR3 DNA: TGTGCCAGCAGCGCGACTAGCGGGGCCTCCTACGAGCAGTACTTC. It specifies CASSATSGASYEQYF.

The V gene is TRBV18, the J gene TRBJ2-5; D might be TRBD1 or TRBD2, each matching 5 bases. Germline values: CDR1 KGHSH, CDR2 LQKENI. This CDR3 is built from 13 residues. V gave up 3 bases and J gave up 4 bases, with 9 bases separating them. CDR3 residues: CASSPGRVETQYF. Here the CDR3 DNA reads TGTGCCAGCTCACCGGGACGTGTAGAGACCCAGTACTTC.

This clone was counted once. Other DNA sequences of this sample code for an identical CDR3. The rearrangement links TRBV5-1 to TRBJ1-1, with D possibly matching TRBD1 (6 bases). The CDR3 sequence is 13 residues long. The germline gives CDR1 SGHRS, CDR2 YFSETQ. With 0 bases removed from V and 3 bases from J, the gap between germline ends came to 6 bases. In nucleotides, the CDR3 is TGCGCCAGCAGCTTGGCAGGGGACACTGAAGCTTTCTTT. This sequence encodes CASSLAGDTEAFF.

This clone was counted a single time. V gene TRBV11-2 combines with J gene TRBJ1-2; tentative D call: TRBD1 (6 bases). V dropped 5 bases and J dropped 8 bases, with 18 bases sitting between them. The CDR3 is 14 residues long. Germline V lookup: CDR1 SGHAT, CDR2 FQNNGV. CDR3 sequence reads: CASSPIQGRRGYTF. CDR3 DNA: TGTGCCAGCAGCCCAATACAGGGAAGGCGAGGCTACACCTTC.